This T cell receptor (beta chain) originates from a study of cytomegalovirus exposure and HLA in healthy donors. Across the whole study: Earlier work reported 117 million unique TCR beta sequences from 150 million to 200 million T cells. HLA-typed donors were the source of about 85 million unique TCRs held in an early data release.

This CDR3 is built from 15 residues. CDR1 is LNHNV, CDR2 YYDKDF, per germline (reference sequence). V dropped 0 bases and J dropped 2 bases, with 10 bases sitting between them. The PCR used 60 Vbeta and 13 Jbeta primers. Data came from immunoSEQ multiplex PCR; TCRdb stores just in-frame clones and leaves some out. The sample has 85,000 to 95,000 clones, approximately 7.7% seen once. This clone was counted only a few times. What it binds is unknown. Other DNA sequences from this sample encode an identical CDR3 as well. The study's findings and limits: CMV serostatus was the only recorded immune exposure for donors.

The sample consisted of PBMCs. The genes are TRBV15 and TRBJ1-2, with no clear D. The TCR originated in a man in his forties or fifties in good health and CMV-seronegative. CDR3 sequence (DNA): TGTGCCACCAGCAGAGATCGGGTTGTCAACTATGGCTACACCTTC. Amino acid sequence: CATSRDRVVNYGYTF. Supplemented by reference TRBV15 and TRBJ1-2, the full variable domain reads DAMVIQNPRYQVTQFGKPVTLSCSQTLNHNVMYWYQQKSSQAPKLLFHYYDKDFNNEADTPDNFQSRRPNTSFCFLDIRSPGLGDTAMYLCATSRDRVVNYGYTFGSGTRLTVV.